The subject of this entry is one T cell receptor beta chain. The study drew participants aged roughly 18 to 95 years from fewer than 30 US areas. Cohorts were assigned according to the clinical history that participants reported. TCRdb's table, derived via immunoSEQ multiplex PCR, lists solely in-frame clones and lacks some. Among fewer than 250,000 clones listed, 83% were seen once. The record originates from a study of blood T cell repertoires in COVID-19. At the level of the study: Samples taken during acute and convalescent COVID-19 were collected in the United States, Italy and Spain.

Looked up from germline, CDR1 is MNHEY and CDR2 is SVGAGI. CDR3 size: 13 residues. V was pared by 4 bases and J by 6 bases, with 13 bases between. Sequencing was performed on PBMCs or T cells enriched from blood (not recorded which). J is TRBJ2-7 and V is TRBV6-5; D ambiguous. The TCR sequence derives from a woman between 45 and 65 years old who had been exposed to COVID-19. The DNA of the CDR3 is TGTGCCAGCAGTTCGCAAAATTCAGGCGAGCAGTACTTC. Translation gives CASSSQNSGEQYF.